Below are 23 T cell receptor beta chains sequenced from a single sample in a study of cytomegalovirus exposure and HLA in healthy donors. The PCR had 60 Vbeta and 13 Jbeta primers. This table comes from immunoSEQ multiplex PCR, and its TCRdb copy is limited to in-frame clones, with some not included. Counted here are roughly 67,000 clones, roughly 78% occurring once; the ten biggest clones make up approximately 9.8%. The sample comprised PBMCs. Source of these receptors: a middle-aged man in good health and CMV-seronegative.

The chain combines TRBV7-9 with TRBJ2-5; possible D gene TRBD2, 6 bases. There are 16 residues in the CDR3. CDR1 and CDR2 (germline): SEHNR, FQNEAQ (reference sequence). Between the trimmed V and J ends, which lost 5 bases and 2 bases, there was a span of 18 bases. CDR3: CASSPRLGPDQETQYF. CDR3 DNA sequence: TGTGCCAGCAGCCCCAGACTAGGACCGGATCAAGAGACCCAGTACTTC.

Here the CDR3 DNA reads TGTGCCAGCCATAGGGAGGGGAGGGAGCAGTACTTC. The encoded protein is CASHREGREQYF. The chain links TRBV2 to TRBJ2-7, with 7 bases identical to TRBD2. This CDR3 has 12 residues. With V trimmed by 8 bases and J by 7 bases, 8 bases remained unmatched. Looked up from germline, CDR1 is SNHLY and CDR2 is FYNNEI. The full variable domain, its missing parts supplied by reference TRBV2 and TRBJ2-7, is EPEVTQTPSHQVTQMGQEVILRCVPISNHLYFYWYRQILGQKVEFLVSFYNNEISEKSEIFDDQFSVERPDGSNFTLKIRSTKLEDSAMYFCASHREGREQYFGPGTRLTVT.

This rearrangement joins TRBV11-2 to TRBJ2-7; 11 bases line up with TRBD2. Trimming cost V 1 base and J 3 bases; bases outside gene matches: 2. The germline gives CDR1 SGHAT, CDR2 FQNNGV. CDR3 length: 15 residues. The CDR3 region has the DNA TGTGCCAGCAGCTTAGTGGGACTAGCGGTCTACGAGCAGTACTTC. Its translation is CASSLVGLAVYEQYF.

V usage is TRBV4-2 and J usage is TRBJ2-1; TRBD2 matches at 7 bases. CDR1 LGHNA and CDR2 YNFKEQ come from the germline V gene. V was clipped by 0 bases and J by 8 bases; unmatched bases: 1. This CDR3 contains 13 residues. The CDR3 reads CASSQEREHEQFF. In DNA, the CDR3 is TGTGCCAGCAGCCAAGAGCGGGAGCATGAGCAGTTCTTC.

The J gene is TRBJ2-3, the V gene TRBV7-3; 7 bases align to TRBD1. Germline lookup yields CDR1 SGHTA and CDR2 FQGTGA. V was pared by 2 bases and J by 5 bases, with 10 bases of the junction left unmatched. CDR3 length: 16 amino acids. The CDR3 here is CASSLRPGTAKDTQYF. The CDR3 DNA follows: TGTGCCAGCAGCTTACGGCCAGGGACAGCCAAAGATACGCAGTATTTT.

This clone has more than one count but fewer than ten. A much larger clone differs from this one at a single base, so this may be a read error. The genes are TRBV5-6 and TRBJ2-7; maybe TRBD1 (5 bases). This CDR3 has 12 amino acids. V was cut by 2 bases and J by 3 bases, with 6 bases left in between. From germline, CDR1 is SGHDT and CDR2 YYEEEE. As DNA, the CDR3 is TGTGCCAGCAGCTTAACAGGCTACGAGCAGTACTTC. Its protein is CASSLTGYEQYF.

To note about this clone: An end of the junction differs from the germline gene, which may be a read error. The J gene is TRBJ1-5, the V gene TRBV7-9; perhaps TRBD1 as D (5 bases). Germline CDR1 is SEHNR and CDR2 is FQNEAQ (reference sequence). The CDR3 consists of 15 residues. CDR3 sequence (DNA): TGTTCCAGCAGCTTAGGAGTAGGGACTCTTCAGCCCCAGCATTTT. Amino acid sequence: CSSSLGVGTLQPQHF.

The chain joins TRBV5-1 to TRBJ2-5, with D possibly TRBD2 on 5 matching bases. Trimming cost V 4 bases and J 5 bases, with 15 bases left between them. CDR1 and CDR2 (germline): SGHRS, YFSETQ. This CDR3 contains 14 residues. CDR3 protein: CASSPQLVWETQYF. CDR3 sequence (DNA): TGCGCCAGCAGCCCGCAACTAGTCTGGGAGACCCAGTACTTC.

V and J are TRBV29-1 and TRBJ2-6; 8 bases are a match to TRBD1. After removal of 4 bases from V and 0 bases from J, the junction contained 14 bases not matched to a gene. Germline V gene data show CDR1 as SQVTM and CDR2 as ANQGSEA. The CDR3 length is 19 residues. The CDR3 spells CSVGSSRTGSSSGANVLTF. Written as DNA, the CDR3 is TGCAGCGTTGGGTCATCACGGACAGGGTCCAGCTCTGGGGCCAACGTCCTGACTTTC.

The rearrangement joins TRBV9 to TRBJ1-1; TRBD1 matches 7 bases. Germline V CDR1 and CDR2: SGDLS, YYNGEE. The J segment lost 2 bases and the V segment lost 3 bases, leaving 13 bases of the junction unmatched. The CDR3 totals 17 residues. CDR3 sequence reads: CASSGDRTTHLNTEAFF. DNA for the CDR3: TGTGCCAGCAGCGGGGACAGAACGACCCACCTTAACACTGAAGCTTTCTTT.

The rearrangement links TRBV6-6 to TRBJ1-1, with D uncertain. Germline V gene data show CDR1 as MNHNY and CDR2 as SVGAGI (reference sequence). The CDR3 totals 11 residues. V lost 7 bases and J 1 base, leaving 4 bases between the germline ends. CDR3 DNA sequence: TGTGCCAGCACCCAGAACACTGAAGCTTTCTTT. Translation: CASTQNTEAFF.

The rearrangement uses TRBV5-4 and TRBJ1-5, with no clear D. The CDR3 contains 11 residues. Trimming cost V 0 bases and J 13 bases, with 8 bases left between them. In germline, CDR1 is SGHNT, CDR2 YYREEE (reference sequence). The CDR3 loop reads CASSLGGRQHF. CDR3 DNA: TGTGCCAGCAGCTTGGGAGGGCGGCAGCATTTT.

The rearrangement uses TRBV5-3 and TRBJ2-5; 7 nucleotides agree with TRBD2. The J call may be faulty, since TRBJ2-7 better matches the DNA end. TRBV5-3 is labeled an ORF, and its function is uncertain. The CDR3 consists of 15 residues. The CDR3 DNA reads TGTGCCAGAGGCTCGCCCGGGCTAGCGGCGTACGAGCAGTACTTC. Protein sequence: CARGSPGLAAYEQYF.

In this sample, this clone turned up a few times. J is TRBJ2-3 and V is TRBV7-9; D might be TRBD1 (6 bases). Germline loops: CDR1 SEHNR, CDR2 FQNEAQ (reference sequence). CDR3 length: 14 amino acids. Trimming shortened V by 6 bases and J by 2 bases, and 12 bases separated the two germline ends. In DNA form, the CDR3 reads TGTGCCAGCAGATCAGGGACATTCACAGATACGCAGTATTTT. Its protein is CASRSGTFTDTQYF.

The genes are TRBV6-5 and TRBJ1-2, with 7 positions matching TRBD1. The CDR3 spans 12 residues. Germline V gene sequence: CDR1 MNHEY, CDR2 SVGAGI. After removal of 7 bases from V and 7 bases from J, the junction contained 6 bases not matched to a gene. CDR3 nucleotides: TGTGCCAGCACCCAGGGGGGATTTGGCTACACCTTC. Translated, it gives CASTQGGFGYTF.

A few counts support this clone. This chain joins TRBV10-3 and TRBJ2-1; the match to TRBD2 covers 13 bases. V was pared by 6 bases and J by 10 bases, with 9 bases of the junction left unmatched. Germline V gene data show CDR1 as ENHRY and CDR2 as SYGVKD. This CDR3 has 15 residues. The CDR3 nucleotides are TGTGCCATCAGCACTAGCGGGGGGGGCTTTTGGGAGCAGTTCTTC. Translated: CAISTSGGGFWEQFF.

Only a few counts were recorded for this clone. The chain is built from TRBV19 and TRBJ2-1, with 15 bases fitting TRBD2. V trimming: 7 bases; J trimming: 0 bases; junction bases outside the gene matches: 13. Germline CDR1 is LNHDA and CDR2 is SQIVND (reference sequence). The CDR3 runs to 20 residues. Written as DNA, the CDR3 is TGTGCCAGTACTCCCGGACTAGCGGGAGGGTGGGGGGACTCCTACAATGAGCAGTTCTTC. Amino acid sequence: CASTPGLAGGWGDSYNEQFF.

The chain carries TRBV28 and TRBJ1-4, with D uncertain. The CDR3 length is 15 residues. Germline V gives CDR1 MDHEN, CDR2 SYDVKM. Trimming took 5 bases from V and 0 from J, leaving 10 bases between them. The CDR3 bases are TGTGCCAGCAGTAACTCAGGCGCAACTAATGAAAAACTGTTTTTT. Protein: CASSNSGATNEKLFF. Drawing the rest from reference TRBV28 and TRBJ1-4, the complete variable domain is DVKVTQSSRYLVKRTGEKVFLECVQDMDHENMFWYRQDPGLGLRLIYFSYDVKMKEKGDIPEGYSVSREKKERFSLILESASTNQTSMYLCASSNSGATNEKLFFGSGTQLSVL.

The CDR3 region is CASRPSLGENTEAFF. The CDR3 nucleotides read TGTGCCAGCAGACCCTCTTTAGGGGAGAACACTGAAGCTTTCTTT. The gene calls are TRBV6-5 and TRBJ1-1, with D possibly matching TRBD1 (5 bases). The CDR3 has 15 residues. CDR1 and CDR2 from the germline V gene are MNHEY and SVGAGI. V lost 6 bases to trimming and J lost 1 base, with 15 bases between them.

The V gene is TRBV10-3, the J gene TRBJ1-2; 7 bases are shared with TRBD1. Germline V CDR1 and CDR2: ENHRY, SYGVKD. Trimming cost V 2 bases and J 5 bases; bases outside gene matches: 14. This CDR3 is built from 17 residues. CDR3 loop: CAISEMGQRVGRYGYTF. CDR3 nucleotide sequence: TGTGCCATCAGTGAGATGGGACAGCGCGTCGGACGGTATGGCTACACCTTC.

The CDR3 spells CASRALAESPGELFF. The CDR3 nucleotides read TGTGCCAGTAGGGCTCTAGCGGAGAGCCCCGGGGAGCTGTTTTTT. The V call is TRBV19, the J call TRBJ2-2; 7 bases match TRBD2. Germline CDR1 is LNHDA and CDR2 is SQIVND (reference sequence). This CDR3 comprises 15 residues. V shed 6 bases and J 6 bases; nucleotides not matched to a gene: 10.

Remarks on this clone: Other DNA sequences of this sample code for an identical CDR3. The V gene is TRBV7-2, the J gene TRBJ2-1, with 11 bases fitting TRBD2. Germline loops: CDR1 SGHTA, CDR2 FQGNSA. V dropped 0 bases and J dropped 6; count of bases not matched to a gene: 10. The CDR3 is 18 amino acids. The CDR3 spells CASSLAPILAGAGNEQFF. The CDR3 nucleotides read TGTGCCAGCAGCTTAGCCCCGATACTAGCGGGGGCGGGCAATGAGCAGTTCTTC.

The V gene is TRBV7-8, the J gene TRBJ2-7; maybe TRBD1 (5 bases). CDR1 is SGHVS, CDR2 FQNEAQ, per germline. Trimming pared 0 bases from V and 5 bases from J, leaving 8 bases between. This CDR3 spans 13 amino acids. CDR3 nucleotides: TGTGCCAGCAGCTTAGCACAGGTCCACGAGCAGTACTTC. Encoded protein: CASSLAQVHEQYF.